What follows are 8 T cell receptor beta chains derived from one specimen sequenced in a study of cytomegalovirus exposure and HLA in healthy donors. Both 60 Vbeta primers and 13 Jbeta primers went into the PCR. Clones were read by immunoSEQ multiplex PCR, and TCRdb kept only the in-frame ones, dropping some. The sample contains roughly 200,000 clones, 70% to 85% of which appear only once. Sequencing was performed on PBMCs. These receptors all come from a woman aged 25-40 years in good health and CMV-seropositive.

This clone is a singleton in its sample. The genes are TRBV10-3 and TRBJ2-1; a possible D gene is TRBD1 (5 bases). CDR1 is ENHRY, CDR2 SYGVKD, per germline. The V end was cut by 10 bases, the J end by 9 bases, with 25 bases between. The CDR3 covers 15 residues. This CDR3 is CATWNRQGLLGEQFF. The CDR3 DNA is TGTGCCACCTGGAATCGGCAGGGCTTGTTGGGTGAGCAGTTCTTC.

In this sample, this clone turned up a few times. V is TRBV6-1 and J is TRBJ2-7, with a weak D call TRBD2 (5 bases). Germline V lookup: CDR1 MNHNS, CDR2 SASEGT. This CDR3 spans 12 amino acids. The ends were cut back, 8 bases at V and 5 bases at J, with 13 bases in the middle. CDR3 coding DNA: TGTGCCAGCCGGAGGTTTAGGGACGAGCAGTACTTC. Amino acids: CASRRFRDEQYF.

The gene calls are TRBV5-1 and TRBJ1-2; 9 bases map to TRBD1. Germline values: CDR1 SGHRS, CDR2 YFSETQ. V lost 4 bases and J lost 3; bases outside the gene matches: 4. This CDR3 comprises 14 residues. The CDR3 protein is CASSPGTGYYGYTF. The CDR3 bases are TGCGCCAGCAGCCCCGGGACAGGGTACTATGGCTACACCTTC.

This clone was counted between two and nine times. CDR3 residues: CASSQDKGFEQYF. CDR3 coding DNA: TGCGCCAGCAGCCAAGATAAGGGGTTCGAGCAGTACTTC. This rearrangement joins TRBV4-3 to TRBJ2-7, with TRBD1 as a possible D gene (5 bases). CDR3 length equals 13 residues. Between the trimmed V and J ends, which lost 0 bases and 6 bases, there was a span of 9 bases. In germline, CDR1 is LGHNA, CDR2 YSLEER.

The V and J genes are TRBV30 and TRBJ1-4, with a weak D call TRBD1 (5 bases). Trimming took 1 base from V and 2 from J, leaving 14 bases between them. The CDR3 is 16 amino acids. Per germline, CDR1 GTSNPN and CDR2 SVGIG (reference sequence). The CDR3 spells CAWSAIMGGTNEKLFF. The CDR3 region has the DNA TGTGCCTGGAGTGCCATCATGGGGGGGACTAATGAAAAACTGTTTTTT.

V gene TRBV5-1 combines with J gene TRBJ1-1; D not certain. V dropped 0 bases and J dropped 0 bases, with 9 bases sitting between them. CDR1 is SGHRS, CDR2 YFSETQ, per germline. The CDR3 contains 15 residues. CDR3 sequence: CASSLGRELNTEAFF. The CDR3 region has the DNA TGCGCCAGCAGCTTGGGTCGGGAATTGAACACTGAAGCTTTCTTT.

This rearrangement joins TRBV7-9 to TRBJ2-1; no definite D call. The CDR3 runs to 12 residues. The V gene lost 5 bases and the J gene lost 6 bases, with 8 bases spanning the gap. Looked up from germline, CDR1 is SEHNR and CDR2 is FQNEAQ (reference sequence). Here the CDR3 DNA reads TGTGCCAGCAGCGAACAGACCAATGAGCAGTTCTTC. Translated, it gives CASSEQTNEQFF.

This rearrangement joins TRBV11-2 to TRBJ2-2, with D perhaps matching TRBD1 (5 bases). Trimming removed 11 bases from V and 0 bases from J, with 10 bases in between. The CDR3 loop spans 13 amino acids. In germline, CDR1 is SGHAT, CDR2 FQNNGV. The CDR3 here is CAARTPNTGELFF. DNA for the CDR3: TGTGCCGCCCGGACACCGAACACCGGGGAGCTGTTTTTT.